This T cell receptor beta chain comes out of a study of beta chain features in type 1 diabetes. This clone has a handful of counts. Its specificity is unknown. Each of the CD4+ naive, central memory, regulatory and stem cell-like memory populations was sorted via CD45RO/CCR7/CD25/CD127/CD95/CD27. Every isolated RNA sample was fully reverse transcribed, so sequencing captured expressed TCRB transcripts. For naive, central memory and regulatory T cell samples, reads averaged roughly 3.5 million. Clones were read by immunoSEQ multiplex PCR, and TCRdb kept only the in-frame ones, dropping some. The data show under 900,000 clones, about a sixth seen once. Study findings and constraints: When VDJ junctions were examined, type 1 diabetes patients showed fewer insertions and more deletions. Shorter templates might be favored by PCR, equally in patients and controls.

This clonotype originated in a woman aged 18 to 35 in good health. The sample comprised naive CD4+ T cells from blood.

CDR3 nucleotide sequence: TGTGCCAGCAGCCCAGGACGGGGATATCAGCCCCAGCATTTT. Translated, it gives CASSPGRGYQPQHF. V is TRBV7-9 and J is TRBJ1-5; D not resolved. The CDR3 is made up of 14 amino acids. Germline lookup yields CDR1 SEHNR and CDR2 FQNEAQ (reference sequence). Trimming took 5 bases from V and 5 from J, leaving 13 bases between them.